This TCR beta chain was observed in a study of read filtering for tumor transcriptome and immune sequencing. Turning to the study itself: By R-ISS, stages I, II and III held about 8, 15 and 7 patients. The study's findings and limits: The CD138-negative fraction was mixed bone marrow immune cells, not pure T cells.

There are many counts of this clonotype. The target antigen is unknown. The library was built from about 0.4 ug RNA with molecular barcoded adaptors for alpha/delta and beta/gamma chains. MiXCR, run by TCRdb on the reads, gives a single entry per CDR3 protein. In the table there are more than 20,000 distinct CDR3 sequences, 20% to 25% of which are singletons. Germline V gene lookup returns CDR1 DFQATT and CDR2 SNEGSKA (reference sequence). This CDR3 is built from 14 residues. The V segment lost 7 bases and the J segment 2 bases; nucleotides outside the gene matches: 9. At the time of active disease, bone marrow was collected from every patient.

The chain has TRBV20-1 and TRBJ2-5, with 8 bases lining up with TRBD2. The sequence was obtained from a donor at least 40 years old with multiple myeloma. The specimen sequenced was a population of CD138-negative cells sorted from bone marrow. CDR3 nucleotides: TGCAGTGTCTCGGGAGGGGTGGTACAAGAGACCCAGTACTTC. This codes for CSVSGGVVQETQYF.